The 20 T cell receptor beta chains given below trace back to one sample, sequenced in a study of T cells in Graves' hyperthyroidism and ophthalmopathy. What was amplified from RNA transcripts were TCR beta CDR3 regions. Researchers ran a first-round RT-PCR on the TCR CDR3 using the HTBI primer set. MiXCR was run by TCRdb on the multiplex PCR reads, yielding one entry per CDR3 protein. The table includes 50,000 to 75,000 distinct CDR3 sequences, less than 50% detected once. The sequencing sample was made of blood. The receptors come from a woman aged 25 to 39 with Graves' ophthalmopathy.

As concerns this clonotype: This CDR3 is missing its conserved last phenylalanine or tryptophan, likely due to a read error. The DNA is omitted, as the CDR3 cannot be located on it reliably, and the CDR3 follows TCRdb's listing. The chain combines TRBV20-1 with TRBJ2-1; TRBD2 is the table's D call, not checked against the DNA. Germline V gene data show CDR1 as DFQATT and CDR2 as SNEGSKA (reference sequence). The CDR3 length is 14 residues, termini included. The CDR3: CSGTGSGRHDELFL.

To note about this clonotype: The junction departs from germline at one end; a sequencing error may be responsible. The chain uses TRBV5-4 and TRBJ1-1; TRBD1 aligns across 10 bases. Germline loops: CDR1 SGHNT, CDR2 YYREEE (reference sequence). The CDR3 is 15 residues long. The CDR3 DNA follows: TGTGCCGGCAGGACACCGGGACAGGGGATCCCTGAAACTTTCTTT. Its translation is CAGRTPGQGIPETFF. Looking up the rest from reference TRBV5-4 and TRBJ1-1 gives the full variable domain: ETGVTQSPTHLIKTRGQQVTLRCSSQSGHNTVSWYQQALGQGPQFIFQYYREEENGRGNFPPRFSGLQFPNYSSELNVNALELDDSALYLCAGRTPGQGIPETFFGQGTRLTVV.

Concerning this clonotype: At one end the junction does not follow the germline gene, possibly because of a read error. The chain is built from TRBV9 and TRBJ2-1, with TRBD2 as a possible D gene (6 bases). Germline CDR1 is SGDLS and CDR2 is YYNGEE. The CDR3 extends over 15 amino acids. CDR3 in amino acids: CASSAKRVEYSERFF. The CDR3 bases are TGTGCCAGCAGTGCGAAGCGGGTCGAGTACAGTGAGCGGTTCTTC.

On this clonotype: Since a much larger clone is just one base distant, this may be a read error. The CDR3 is CASSSPPDSDYGYAF. The CDR3 DNA reads as TGTGCCAGCAGTTCCCCGCCGGACAGCGACTATGGCTACGCCTTC. The rearrangement joins TRBV19 to TRBJ1-2, with TRBD1 as a possible D gene (6 bases). Germline values: CDR1 LNHDA, CDR2 SQIVND (reference sequence). The CDR3 contains 15 residues.

This clonotype has ten or more counts. The gene calls are TRBV3-1 and TRBJ2-7; 7 bases are a match to TRBD2. In germline, CDR1 is LGHDT, CDR2 YNNKEL (reference sequence). CDR3 length equals 14 residues. V was pared by 0 bases and J by 6 bases, with 5 bases of the junction left unmatched. The CDR3 loop is CASSQEVAGLEQYF. The CDR3 nucleotides read TGTGCCAGCAGCCAAGAGGTAGCGGGCCTCGAGCAGTACTTC.

This CDR3 is CAISETSGTAYEQYF. The DNA for the CDR3 is TGTGCCATCAGTGAGACTAGCGGGACAGCCTACGAGCAGTACTTC. The chain has TRBV10-3 and TRBJ2-7; 10 bases fit TRBD2. After removal of 2 bases from V and 2 bases from J, the junction contained 3 bases not matched to a gene. Germline values: CDR1 ENHRY, CDR2 SYGVKD. This CDR3 has 15 residues.

This clonotype has only a few counts. V and J are TRBV30 and TRBJ1-2; D gene uncertain. The V end was cut by 0 bases, the J end by 4 bases, with 9 bases between. The CDR3 totals 13 residues. Looked up from germline, CDR1 is GTSNPN and CDR2 is SVGIG (reference sequence). CDR3 sequence: CAWSVEASYGYTF. CDR3 DNA sequence: TGTGCCTGGAGTGTCGAGGCGAGCTATGGCTACACCTTC.

The rearrangement uses TRBV7-2 and TRBJ2-7; 14 bases match TRBD2. From germline, CDR1 is SGHTA and CDR2 FQGNSA. V shed 6 bases and J 11 bases; nucleotides not matched to a gene: 6. The length of the CDR3 is 13 residues. The CDR3: CASRAQGLAGEYF. CDR3 nucleotides: TGTGCCAGCAGAGCCCAGGGACTAGCGGGGGAGTACTTC.

The rearrangement uses TRBV10-3 and TRBJ2-5, with D possibly being TRBD1 (5 bases). This CDR3 has 13 amino acids. Trimming shortened V by 4 bases and J by 0 bases, and 6 bases separated the two germline ends. Germline V gene lookup returns CDR1 ENHRY and CDR2 SYGVKD. The CDR3 here is CAISGQYQETQYF. The CDR3 nucleotides read TGTGCCATCAGTGGACAGTACCAAGAGACCCAGTACTTC.

Worth noting for this clonotype: Germline is not matched at one junction end, which may reflect a read error. V gene TRBV4-1 combines with J gene TRBJ1-6, with D possibly TRBD1 on 5 matching bases. Looked up from germline, CDR1 is MGHRA and CDR2 is YSYEKL. CDR3 length: 15 residues. CDR3 bases: TGCGTCAGCAGCAAAGATTCAAGGGGTATTTCACCCCTCCACTTT. Encoded protein: CVSSKDSRGISPLHF.

This clonotype was recorded many times. The chain couples TRBV11-1 to TRBJ2-5; D assignment may be TRBD1 or TRBD2 (5 bases each). V gave up 7 bases and J gave up 5 bases, with 17 bases separating them. The CDR3 sequence is 14 residues long. Germline lookup yields CDR1 SGHAT and CDR2 FQDESV (reference sequence). The CDR3 is CASTSEGWGETQYF. The DNA for the CDR3 is TGTGCCAGCACCTCCGAGGGTTGGGGGGAGACCCAGTACTTC.

This clonotype was seen only a few times. V usage is TRBV3-1 and J usage is TRBJ1-2; D is uncertain. The V end lost 2 bases, the J end lost 8 bases, and 6 bases lay between the germline ends. Germline V gene sequence: CDR1 LGHDT, CDR2 YNNKEL (reference sequence). The CDR3 length is 11 residues. The CDR3 reads CASSQLQGYTF. CDR3 coding DNA: TGTGCCAGCAGCCAACTTCAGGGCTACACCTTC.

This rearrangement joins TRBV11-3 to TRBJ1-5; no definite D call. The CDR3 contains 13 residues. Germline V CDR1 and CDR2: SGHNT, YENEEA. V lost 5 bases to trimming and J lost 11 bases, with 16 bases between them. The CDR3 protein is CASSPGGEETQHF. The DNA of the CDR3 is TGTGCCAGCAGCCCAGGTGGTGAGGAGACCCAGCATTTT. The variable domain in full, completed from reference TRBV11-3 and TRBJ1-5, reads EAGVVQSPRYKIIEKKQPVAFWCNPISGHNTLYWYLQNLGQGPELLIRYENEEAVDDSQLPKDRFSAERLKGVDSTLKIQPAELGDSAVYLCASSPGGEETQHFGDGTRLSIL.

This clonotype has at least ten counts. The chain employs TRBV20-1 and TRBJ2-1; 11 bases map to TRBD2. CDR1 and CDR2 (germline): DFQATT, SNEGSKA (reference sequence). V lost 0 bases and J lost 2; bases outside the gene matches: 9. The CDR3 loop spans 18 amino acids. This chain's CDR3 is CSARDEHGGLAAYNEQFF. Written as DNA, the CDR3 is TGCAGTGCTAGAGATGAACATGGGGGACTAGCGGCCTACAATGAGCAGTTCTTC.

As concerns this clonotype: This CDR3 fails to terminate in the conserved phenylalanine or tryptophan, so it likely reflects a read error. The rearrangement links TRBV9 to TRBJ2-3; a weak D match, TRBD2 (5 bases). The CDR3 extends over 14 amino acids. The V end lost 8 bases, the J end lost 5 bases, and 18 bases lay between the germline ends. CDR1 and CDR2 from the germline V gene are SGDLS and YYNGEE. CDR3 sequence reads: CARRVAEGIDTQYL. CDR3 bases: TGTGCCAGGCGGGTCGCCGAGGGCATAGATACGCAGTATCTT.

There are many counts of this clonotype. The CDR3 spells CASRLTGRAFF. For the CDR3, the DNA is TGTGCCAGCAGGCTGACAGGGAGGGCTTTCTTT. The chain recombines TRBV12-3 or TRBV12-4 with TRBJ1-1, with 7 bases identical to TRBD1. The CDR3 runs to 11 residues. With V trimmed by 6 bases and J by 11 bases, 6 bases remained unmatched.

Concerning this clonotype: With a much larger clone just one base away, this may be a read error. The chain joins TRBV5-4 to TRBJ1-3, with 10 bases fitting TRBD1. The CDR3 is 15 residues long. CDR1 and CDR2 from the germline V gene are SGHNT and YYREEE (reference sequence). The CDR3 DNA follows: TGTGCCAGCAGACAAGACAGGGGGCCTGGAAACGCCATATATTTT. Translating it yields CASRQDRGPGNAIYF. Full variable domain (rest looked up from reference TRBV5-4 and TRBJ1-3): ETGVTQSPTHLIKTRGQQVTLRCSSQSGHNTVSWYQQALGQGPQFIFQYYREEENGRGNFPPRFSGLQFPNYSSELNVNALELDDSALYLCASRQDRGPGNAIYFGEGSWLTVV.

The chain combines TRBV12-3 or TRBV12-4 with TRBJ1-4; TRBD1 matches at 8 bases. With 3 bases clipped from V and 3 bases from J, the junction kept 3 bases outside the gene matches. This CDR3 region has 15 residues. The CDR3 DNA follows: TGTGCCAGCAGTTTTCACAGGGGGGCTAATGAAAAACTGTTTTTT. This gives the protein CASSFHRGANEKLFF.

In regard to this clonotype: A read error is likely, as this CDR3 ends without the conserved phenylalanine or tryptophan. This chain links TRBV11-2 with TRBJ2-1, with D perhaps matching TRBD1 (5 bases). This CDR3 has 14 residues. Germline lookup yields CDR1 SGHAT and CDR2 FQNNGV. In DNA form, the CDR3 reads TGTGCCAGCAGCGTTGGACAAAAATACATTGAGCAGTTCCTC. This codes for CASSVGQKYIEQFL.

This clonotype showed up just a few times. The chain combines TRBV28 with TRBJ1-1, with D perhaps TRBD1 (5 bases). The V end lost 0 bases, the J end lost 0 bases, and 14 bases lay between the germline ends. This CDR3 is 17 amino acids long. Germline CDR1 and CDR2: MDHEN and SYDVKM. The CDR3 sequence: CASSLWAVSGVNTEAFF. DNA of the CDR3: TGTGCCAGCAGTTTATGGGCTGTTTCGGGGGTGAACACTGAAGCTTTCTTT.